This T cell receptor beta chain was found in a study of shared clonotypes between healthy human individuals. The CDR3 covers 15 residues. Germline CDR1 is SGHVS and CDR2 is FQNEAQ. With 5 bases removed from V and 7 bases from J, the gap between germline ends came to 18 bases. This clone was picked up a small number of times. The assay was immunoSEQ multiplex PCR, and TCRdb's table has in-frame clones only and misses some. This table holds over 700,000 clones, approximately 72% found once. This clonotype was obtained from a woman younger than 45 in good health. The V and J genes are TRBV7-8 and TRBJ1-5, with D perhaps TRBD1 (6 bases). Material for sequencing was memory CD4+ T cells sorted from blood. The subset was: CD45RA-negative fraction. The CDR3 loop is CASSPTLSGEQPQHF. The CDR3 DNA is TGTGCCAGCAGCCCCACCCTCTCAGGGGAGCAGCCCCAGCATTTT.